What follows is one T cell receptor (beta chain) and its context. What it binds is not known. This sample is drawn from a study of shared clonotypes between healthy human individuals. Whole-study findings and limits: Non-shared clonotypes showed lower generation probabilities than clonotypes common to all four donors. Relative to memory subsets, naive subsets generally showed larger estimated richness.

Sorted-subset replicate PCRs used 150 to 200 ng DNA, about 30,000 T cell genomes. Using immunoSEQ multiplex PCR, the repertoire was profiled, and TCRdb retains in-frame clones only, with some absent. The sample consists of about 820,000 clones, roughly 92% of them appearing once. V was clipped by 4 bases and J by 6 bases, with 16 bases between them. CDR1 MNHEY and CDR2 SMNVEV come from the germline V gene (reference sequence). The CDR3 runs 15 residues. Selected positively for CCR7 and CD45RO-negative, naive CD8 cells excluded terminally differentiated effector memory CD45RA+ cells. The V call is TRBV27, the J call TRBJ2-1; maybe TRBD2 (6 bases). Sample: naive CD8+ T cells sorted from blood. The TCR sequence derives from a man aged 25-45 years in good health. CDR3 DNA: TGTGCCAGCAGTTCAGTGGGAGCCGGGGGCAATGAGCAGTTCTTC. This encodes CASSSVGAGGNEQFF.